This TCR beta chain was found in a study of tumor-infiltrating lymphocytes in primary liver carcinoma. For the study at large: Participating patients were men and women between 30 and 69 years old.

This clonotype was observed a single time. The target antigen is unknown. It may be a read error: a sequence one base away is much more abundant. No conserved phenylalanine or tryptophan is present at the end of the CDR3, so a read error is the likely explanation. Study observations and caveats: Tumors and blood were compared for top-250-clone fraction, and tumors had the significantly higher value (p = 0.039).

Using a constant-region primer together with ProtoScript II reverse transcriptase, TCR beta cDNA was made from 500 ng of total RNA. Slightly modified ARM-PCR, run as three nested multiplex PCR rounds, produced the TCR beta libraries. Two initial PCR rounds of approximately 10 cycles each paired TRBV1-TRBV30 forward primers with a C-beta reverse primer. One entry per CDR3 protein results from TCRdb running MiXCR on the multiplex PCR reads. The table has just over 300,000 distinct CDR3 sequences, 58% seen once. Blood RNA was derived from unsorted whole blood, and germline DNA was extracted too. Chronic HBV infection, which was untreated, was present in the patients. Before the surgical procedure, approximately 4 milliliters of peripheral blood were collected. There are 12 residues in the CDR3. Deletions cut 4 bases from V and 10 bases from J, with 14 bases between. The germline V gene has CDR1 SQVTM and CDR2 ANQGSEA.

The clonotype was recovered from a woman in her 30s with primary liver carcinoma and hepatitis B virus infection. The source material was peripheral blood. The chain couples TRBV29-1 to TRBJ2-1; D gene unclear. CDR3 region: CSVVAVPEEQFI. For the CDR3, the DNA is TGCAGCGTTGTCGCGGTCCCGGAAGAGCAGTTCATC.